These 2 T cell receptor beta chains originate from one sample sequenced in a study of blood T cells in healthy people across ages (dated by TCRdb to between 2015 and 2016). Preparation of the library involved 5' RACE. TCRdb shows the sequencer as Illumina HiSeq 2500. A second PCR of roughly 6 to 11 cycles was performed with a sample-barcoded 5' primer and a J-beta primer mix. TCRdb's own reprocessing of the public reads used fastp at Q25 and MiXCR and kept productive beta chains. Each CDR3 protein appears once, grouped with its most common genes and DNA. This sample gives roughly 1.5 million distinct CDR3 sequences in total; roughly two fifths of them show up just once. 4% of the sample is in the top ten clones. Sequences were obtained from blood. Receptors originate from a woman in her late teens or twenties in good health.

V is TRBV6-1 and J is TRBJ2-7; D assignment may be TRBD1 or TRBD2 (5 bases each). The CDR3 loop spans 14 amino acids. Trimming took 7 bases from V and 0 from J, leaving 13 bases between them. Germline CDR1 and CDR2: MNHNS and SASEGT. The CDR3 loop reads CASKGTSSSYEQYF. DNA for the CDR3: TGTGCCAGCAAGGGGACGTCGAGCTCCTACGAGCAGTACTTC.

V and J are TRBV28 and TRBJ2-1, with D possibly TRBD2 on 5 matching bases. The V end lost 0 bases, the J end lost 4 bases, and 10 bases lay between the germline ends. The germline CDR1 and CDR2 sequences are MDHEN and SYDVKM. This CDR3 comprises 15 residues. The CDR3 reads CASSLWVSGYNEQFF. CDR3 DNA: TGTGCCAGCAGTTTATGGGTCTCGGGGTACAATGAGCAGTTCTTC.